The 3 T cell receptor beta chains below all came from one sample that was sequenced in a study of blood T cell repertoires in COVID-19. Profiled with immunoSEQ multiplex PCR; TCRdb holds only in-frame clones, not every one. The repertoire holds 130,000 to 150,000 clones, under 90% seen once, with roughly 8.6% in the top ten. Sample: peripheral blood. Receptors were obtained from a woman at least 80 years old in a cohort sampled during active or convalescent COVID-19.

The chain recombines TRBV3-1 (or the pseudogene TRBV3-2) with TRBJ2-1; D ambiguous. Germline V CDR1 and CDR2: LGHDT, YNNKEL (reference sequence). The V end lost 1 base, the J end lost 8 bases, and 6 bases lay between the germline ends. CDR3 length equals 12 residues. CDR3 protein: CASSQARYEQFF. CDR3 nucleotide sequence: TGTGCCAGCAGCCAAGCGAGATATGAGCAGTTCTTC.

The rearrangement links TRBV30 to TRBJ1-6; D is unresolved. Germline CDR1 GTSNPN, CDR2 SVGIG (reference sequence). Between the trimmed V and J ends, which lost 3 bases and 7 bases, there was a span of 10 bases. The CDR3 loop spans 13 amino acids. The CDR3 region has the DNA TGTGCCTGGAGCGTGACTGACAATTCACCCCTCCACTTT. Its protein product is CAWSVTDNSPLHF.

The chain joins TRBV6-5 to TRBJ1-1; a weak D match, TRBD1 (5 bases). Deletions cut 0 bases from V and 1 base from J, with 9 bases between. CDR1 MNHEY and CDR2 SVGAGI come from the germline V gene. This CDR3 spans 15 amino acids. CDR3 region: CASSYSPGQNTEAFF. CDR3 bases: TGTGCCAGCAGTTACTCCCCCGGACAGAACACTGAAGCTTTCTTT.